The sample holds a few counts of the clone carrying this T cell receptor (beta chain). As yet, its antigen is unknown. These data originate in a study of blood T cells in healthy people across ages. Whole-study findings and limits: The donors' CMV status was not determined, possibly confounding changes in expanded clonotypes.

Germline V gene data show CDR1 as SGHRS and CDR2 as YFSETQ. Trimming took off 3 bases at V and 1 base at J, with 15 bases between the two ends. The CDR3 sequence is 16 residues long. Extracted total RNA amounted to at least 5.5 micrograms for each sample. It was with a sample-barcoded 5' primer and a J-beta primer mix that a second PCR of roughly 7 to 11 cycles was run. TCRdb re-called the 5' RACE reads through MiXCR, storing one row per CDR3 protein. The table records under 950,000 distinct CDR3 sequences, 20% to 25% of them present only once. Sample: blood. This chain joins TRBV5-1 and TRBJ2-3, with no clear D. The sequence came from a man between 65 and 85 years old in good health. This CDR3 is CASSSIPGAGTDTQYF. CDR3 coding DNA: TGCGCCAGCAGCTCTATTCCAGGCGCCGGCACAGATACGCAGTATTTT.